This entry concerns a single T cell receptor (beta chain). Its antigen is still unknown. Naive-designated CD8 cells lacked CD45RO, were positively enriched for CCR7, and omitted terminally differentiated effector memory CD45RA+ cells. The data stem from a study of shared clonotypes between healthy human individuals. Study-level findings and limits: Clonotype sharing across donors was expected to vary with sequencing depth.

The assay was run at deep level. In the authors' methods: Filtering differed for immunoSEQ, which gave only junction sequences without quality scores. Repertoires were generated with immunoSEQ multiplex PCR, while TCRdb's copy carries only in-frame clones and drops some. The V and J calls and clone size come from that table; D and trimming were worked out from the DNA. This sample carries roughly 2,000,000 clones, about 95% of them seen once, and the ten largest clones take 0.9% to 1.5%. This TCR derives from a man younger than 30 in good health. Sequences were obtained from naive CD8+ T cells sorted from blood.

The CDR3 region is CASSIERDLDTQYF. CDR3 bases: TGTGCCAGCAGCATCGAGCGGGATCTAGATACGCAGTATTTT. V is TRBV7-4 and J is TRBJ2-3; TRBD2 matches 7 bases. Germline lookup yields CDR1 SGHVT and CDR2 SQSDAQ. After removal of 5 bases from V and 5 bases from J, the junction contained 7 bases not matched to a gene. This CDR3 spans 14 amino acids.